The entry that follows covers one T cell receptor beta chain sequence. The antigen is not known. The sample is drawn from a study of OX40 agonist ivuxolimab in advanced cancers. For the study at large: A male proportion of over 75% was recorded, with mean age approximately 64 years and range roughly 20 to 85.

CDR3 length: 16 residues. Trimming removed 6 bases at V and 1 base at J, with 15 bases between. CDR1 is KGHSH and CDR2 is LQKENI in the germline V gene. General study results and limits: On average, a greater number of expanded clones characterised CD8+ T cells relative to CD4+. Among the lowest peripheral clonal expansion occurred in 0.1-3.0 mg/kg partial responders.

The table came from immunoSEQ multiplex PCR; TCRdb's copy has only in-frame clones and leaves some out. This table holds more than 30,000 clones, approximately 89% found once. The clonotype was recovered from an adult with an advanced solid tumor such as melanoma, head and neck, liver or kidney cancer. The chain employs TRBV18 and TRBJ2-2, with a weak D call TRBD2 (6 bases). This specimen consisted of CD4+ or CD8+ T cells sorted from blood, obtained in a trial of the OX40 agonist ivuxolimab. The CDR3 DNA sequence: TGTGCCAGCTCCCTCTTACCGGGAGAGAACACCGGGGAGCTGTTTTTT. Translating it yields CASSLLPGENTGELFF.